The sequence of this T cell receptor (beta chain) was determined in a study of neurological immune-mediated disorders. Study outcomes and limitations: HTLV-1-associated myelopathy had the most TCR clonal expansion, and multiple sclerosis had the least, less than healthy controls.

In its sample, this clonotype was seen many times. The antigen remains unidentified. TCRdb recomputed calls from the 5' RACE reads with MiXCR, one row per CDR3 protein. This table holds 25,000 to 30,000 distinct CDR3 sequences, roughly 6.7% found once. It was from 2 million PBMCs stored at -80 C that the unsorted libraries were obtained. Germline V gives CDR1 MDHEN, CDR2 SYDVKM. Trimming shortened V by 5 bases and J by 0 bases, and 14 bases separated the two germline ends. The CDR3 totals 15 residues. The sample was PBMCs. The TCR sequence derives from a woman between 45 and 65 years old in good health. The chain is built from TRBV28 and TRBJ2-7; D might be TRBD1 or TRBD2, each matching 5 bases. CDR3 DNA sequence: TGTGCCAGCAGTCCCCCCCGGGGACGCTCCTACGAGCAGTACTTC. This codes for CASSPPRGRSYEQYF.